The T cell receptor beta chain described here comes from a study of PD-L1 blockade in urothelial cancer. Using immunoSEQ multiplex PCR, the repertoire was profiled, and TCRdb retains in-frame clones only, with some absent. The sample includes roughly 90,000 clones, more than 80% of them seen just once. Points from the study as a whole: When measured at 3 weeks, tumor-associated blood clones expanded more in durable-benefit patients.

Time point noted: pretreatment peripheral blood. Germline V lookup: CDR1 MDHEN, CDR2 SYDVKM. The CDR3 length is 15 residues. Between the trimmed V and J ends, which lost 7 bases and 1 base, there was a span of 16 bases. A note on this clone: No antigen is known for it.

V and J are TRBV28 and TRBJ1-1, with D perhaps TRBD1 (6 bases). This specimen was PBMCs, taken around atezolizumab (anti-PD-L1) treatment. This receptor was obtained from a woman older than 75 with urothelial cancer. CDR3 loop: CASTQPGHRNTEAFF. CDR3 coding DNA: TGTGCCAGCACCCAACCGGGACACAGGAACACTGAAGCTTTCTTT.